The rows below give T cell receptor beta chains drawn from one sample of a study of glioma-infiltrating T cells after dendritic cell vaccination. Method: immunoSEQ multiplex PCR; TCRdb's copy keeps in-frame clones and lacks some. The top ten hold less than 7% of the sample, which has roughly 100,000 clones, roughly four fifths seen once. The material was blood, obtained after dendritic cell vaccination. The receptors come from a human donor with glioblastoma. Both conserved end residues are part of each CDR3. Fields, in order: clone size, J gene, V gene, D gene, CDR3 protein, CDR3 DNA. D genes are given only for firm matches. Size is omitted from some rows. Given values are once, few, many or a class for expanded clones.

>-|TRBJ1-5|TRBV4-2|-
CASSQELAGSNQPQHF
TGTGCCAGCAGCCAAGAGTTGGCAGGCAGCAATCAGCCCCAGCATTTT
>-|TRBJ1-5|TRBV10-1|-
CASSGTLGGDSNQPQHF
TGCGCCAGCAGTGGAACCCTAGGTGGCGATAGCAATCAGCCCCAGCATTTT
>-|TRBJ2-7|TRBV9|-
CASSVGGGGYEQYF
TGTGCCAGCAGCGTGGGGGGAGGCGGGTACGAGCAGTACTTC
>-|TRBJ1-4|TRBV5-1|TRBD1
CASSLGTGQNEKLFF
TGCGCCAGCAGCTTGGGGACAGGGCAGAATGAAAAACTGTTTTTT
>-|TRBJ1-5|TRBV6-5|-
CASSITGSYQPQHF
TGTGCCAGCAGTATAACAGGGTCATATCAGCCCCAGCATTTT
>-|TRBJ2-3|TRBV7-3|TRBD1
CASTLGQIIPDTQYF
TGTGCCAGCACTCTGGGACAGATAATCCCAGATACGCAGTATTTT
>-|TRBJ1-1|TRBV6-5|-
CASSSGDTEAFF
TGTGCCAGCTCATCGGGGGACACTGAAGCTTTCTTT
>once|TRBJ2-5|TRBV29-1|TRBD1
CSVKGTAPGFQETQYF
TGCAGCGTTAAAGGGACAGCCCCGGGGTTCCAAGAGACCCAGTACTTC
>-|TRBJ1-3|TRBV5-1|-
CASSLDTGSQDTIYF
TGCGCCAGCAGCTTGGATACAGGGTCGCAGGACACCATATATTTT
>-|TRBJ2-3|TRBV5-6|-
CASSIVQGLGTDTQYF
TGTGCCAGCAGCATAGTACAGGGTTTAGGCACAGATACGCAGTATTTT
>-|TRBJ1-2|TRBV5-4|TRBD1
CASSWTGSNYGYTF
TGTGCCAGCAGCTGGACAGGGAGTAACTATGGCTACACCTTC
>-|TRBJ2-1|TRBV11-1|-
CASSHLRLDVDEQFF
TGTGCCAGCAGCCACCTCCGCCTAGATGTGGATGAGCAGTTCTTC
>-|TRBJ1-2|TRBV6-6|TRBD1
CASSYQGGGDGYTF
TGTGCCAGCAGTTATCAGGGGGGTGGGGACGGCTACACCTTC
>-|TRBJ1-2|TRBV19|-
CASRIQGGYGYTF
TGTGCCAGTAGGATACAGGGAGGCTATGGCTACACCTTC
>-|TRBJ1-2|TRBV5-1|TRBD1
CASSFSGDRADYGYTF
TGCGCCAGCAGCTTTTCCGGGGACAGGGCGGACTATGGCTACACCTTC
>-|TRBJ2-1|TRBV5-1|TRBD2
CASRRTSGDNEQFF
TGCGCCAGCAGACGGACTAGCGGGGACAATGAGCAGTTCTTC
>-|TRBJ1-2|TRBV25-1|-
CASSASLPYGYTF
TGTGCCAGCAGTGCCAGTCTGCCCTATGGCTACACCTTC
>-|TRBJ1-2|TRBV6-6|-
CASSYSLPHYGYTF
TGTGCCAGCAGTTACTCGCTACCGCACTATGGCTACACCTTC
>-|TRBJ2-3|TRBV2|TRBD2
CASSEGRGSTDTQYF
TGTGCCAGCAGTGAAGGGCGGGGGAGCACAGATACGCAGTATTTT
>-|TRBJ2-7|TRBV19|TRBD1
CASTPTGQASSYEQYF
TGTGCCAGTACCCCGACAGGGCAGGCGAGCTCCTACGAGCAGTACTTC
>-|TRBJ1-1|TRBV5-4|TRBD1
CASSWGDRGKTEAFF
TGTGCCAGCAGCTGGGGGGACAGGGGAAAAACTGAAGCTTTCTTT
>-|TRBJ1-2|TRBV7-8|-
CASSPGGDGYTF
TGTGCCAGCAGCCCGGGGGGGGATGGCTACACCTTC
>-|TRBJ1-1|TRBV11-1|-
CASGDTEAFF
TGTGCCAGTGGAGACACTGAAGCTTTCTTT
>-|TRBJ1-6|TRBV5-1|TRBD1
CASSLGTGESPLHF
TGCGCCAGCAGCCTAGGGACAGGGGAATCACCCCTCCACTTT
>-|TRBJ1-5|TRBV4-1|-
CASSQVRDSNQPQHF
TGCGCCAGCAGCCAAGTGCGGGATAGCAATCAGCCCCAGCATTTT
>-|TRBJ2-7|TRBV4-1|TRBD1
CASSQESNRGEMDEQYF
TGCGCCAGCAGCCAAGAATCGAACAGGGGAGAAATGGACGAGCAGTACTTC
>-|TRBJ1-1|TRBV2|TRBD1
CASSDQRQGRTFF
TGTGCCAGCAGTGACCAACGACAGGGTAGGACTTTCTTT
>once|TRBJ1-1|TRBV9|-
CASSVGEGMNTEAFF
TGTGCCAGCAGCGTAGGGGAGGGAATGAACACTGAAGCTTTCTTT
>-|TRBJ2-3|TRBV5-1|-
CASSLEYETDTQYF
TGCGCCAGCAGCTTAGAGTACGAGACAGATACGCAGTATTTT